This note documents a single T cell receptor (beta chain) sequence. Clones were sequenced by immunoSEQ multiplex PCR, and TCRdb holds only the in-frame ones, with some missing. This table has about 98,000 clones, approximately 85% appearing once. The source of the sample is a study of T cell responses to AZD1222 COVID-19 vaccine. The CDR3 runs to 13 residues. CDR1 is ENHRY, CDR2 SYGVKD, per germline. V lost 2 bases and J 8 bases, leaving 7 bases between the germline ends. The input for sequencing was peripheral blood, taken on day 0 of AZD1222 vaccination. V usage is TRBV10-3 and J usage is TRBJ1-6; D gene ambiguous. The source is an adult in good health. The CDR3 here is CAISEVGYSPLHF. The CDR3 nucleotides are TGTGCCATCAGTGAGGTGGGGTATTCACCCCTCCACTTT.